This is a list of T cell receptor beta chains from one sample in a study of blood T cell repertoires in COVID-19. Generated by immunoSEQ multiplex PCR, the TCRdb table keeps only in-frame clones and is missing some. Counted here are 150,000 to 200,000 clones, about 86% occurring once; the ten biggest clones make up approximately 2.5%. The sample comprised peripheral blood. Receptors were obtained from a human donor with acute or convalescent COVID-19. The donor label of this sample is uncertain. CDR3s include the opening cysteine and the closing phenylalanine or tryptophan. The order of the fields is J gene, D gene, clone size, V gene, CDR3 DNA, CDR3 protein. D genes are given only for firm matches. Some rows mark clone size as missing; the rest say once, few, many or name a class of expanded clone.

>TRBJ2-7|TRBD1|-|TRBV15
TGTGCCACCAGCAGAGGGTTGGCAGGGGGCATGGACGAGCAGTACTTC
CATSRGLAGGMDEQYF
>TRBJ2-4|TRBD1|-|TRBV7-9
TGTGCCAGCAGCTCCGCCGGACAGGGTTGGGCCAAAAACATTCAGTACTTC
CASSSAGQGWAKNIQYF
>TRBJ1-1|-|-|TRBV9
TGTGCCAGCACTAAGAACGTGGGGGGCACTGAAGCTTTCTTT
CASTKNVGGTEAFF
>TRBJ1-1|TRBD1|once|TRBV18
TGTGCCAGCTCACAACAGGGGGGGGGACCTGAAGCTTTCTTT
CASSQQGGGPEAFF
>TRBJ2-5|TRBD2|-|TRBV5-1
TGCGCCAGCAGACTAGCGGAGTCGAGGGGAGAGACCCAGTACTTC
CASRLAESRGETQYF
>TRBJ1-1|TRBD1|-|TRBV30
TGTGCCTGGGGGGCGGCGACAGGGTGGACTGAAGCTTTCTTT
CAWGAATGWTEAFF
>TRBJ1-1|-|-|TRBV27
TGTGCCAGCGGACGACAGGTAAACACTGAAGCTTTCTTT
CASGRQVNTEAFF
>TRBJ2-3|-|-|TRBV23-1
TGCGCCAGCAGTCACGGGGGAGCAGATACGCAGTATTTT
CASSHGGADTQYF
>TRBJ2-5|-|-|TRBV5-6
TGTGCCAGCAGCCTCGGGGGAATTGAGACCCAGTACTTC
CASSLGGIETQYF
>TRBJ2-6|TRBD2|few|TRBV5-5
TGTGCCAGCAGCTTGGTCCTAGCGGGAGTCTCTGGGGCCAACGTCCTGACTTTC
CASSLVLAGVSGANVLTF
>TRBJ2-4|-|few|TRBV12-2
TGTGCAAGTCGTCAGTTATATGACAGGGTGGGCATTCAGTACTTC
CASRQLYDRVGIQYF
>TRBJ2-3|TRBD1|-|TRBV6-5
TGTGCCAGCAGTTACCCAGACAGGGGTACGCAGTATTTT
CASSYPDRGTQYF
>TRBJ1-2|TRBD1|-|TRBV5-4
TGTGCCAGCAGAAAACTGGGACAGGACTATGGCTACACCTTC
CASRKLGQDYGYTF
>TRBJ1-4|-|-|TRBV5-1
TGCGCCAGCTCGATGGAGGGGCGTAATGAAAAACTGTTTTTT
CASSMEGRNEKLFF
>TRBJ1-3|-|-|TRBV5-1
TGCGCCAGCAGCTGGGGTCCGTTAGGGGCTGGAAACACCATATATTTT
CASSWGPLGAGNTIYF
>TRBJ1-4|TRBD1|-|TRBV19
TGTGCCAGTAGTAGGGGACAGACTAATGAAAAACTGTTTTTT
CASSRGQTNEKLFF
>TRBJ2-5|TRBD2|-|TRBV5-1
TGCGCCAGCAGCTTGGCCACAGCGGGGTCCAAGACCCAGTACTTC
CASSLATAGSKTQYF
>TRBJ1-1|TRBD1|-|TRBV25-1
TGTGCCAGCGGAGACAGGGCTCGTGAAGCTTTCTTT
CASGDRAREAFF
>TRBJ2-2|TRBD1|-|TRBV11-3
TGTGCCAGCAGTCGTGATTCGGGACAGGGACGGACCGGGGAGCTGTTTTTT
CASSRDSGQGRTGELFF
>TRBJ2-3|-|-|TRBV5-1
TGCGCCAGCAGACCTACCCGAGGCACAGATACGCAGTATTTT
CASRPTRGTDTQYF
>TRBJ2-5|-|-|TRBV7-2
TGTGCCAGCAGCTTAGGGCAGCGGGTAGAGACCCAGTACTTC
CASSLGQRVETQYF
>TRBJ2-1|-|-|TRBV9
TGTGCCAGCAGCGTAAGCGGTGGTTTTACGAATGAGCAGTTCTTC
CASSVSGGFTNEQFF
>TRBJ1-1|TRBD1|few|TRBV10-3
TGTGCCATCAGTGAGTCGGAGGGGGGACAGGGAGGCACTGAAGCTTTCTTT
CAISESEGGQGGTEAFF
>TRBJ1-3|TRBD1|-|TRBV27
TGTGCCAGCAGTTTAAGGACAGGGTGGGGAAACACCATATATTTT
CASSLRTGWGNTIYF
>TRBJ1-5|-|-|TRBV12-3/TRBV12-4
TGTGCCAGCAGTTTAAAGGGGCAGCCCCAGCATTTT
CASSLKGQPQHF
>TRBJ2-1|TRBD1|once|TRBV7-8
TGTGCCAGCAGCTTAGTACAGGGGGATACCTCCTACAATGAGCAGTTCTTC
CASSLVQGDTSYNEQFF
>TRBJ2-7|-|-|TRBV28
TGTGCCAGCAGTACCGGTTGGGGCCGGACCACTTCCTACGAGCAGTACTTC
CASSTGWGRTTSYEQYF
>TRBJ1-2|TRBD1|-|TRBV15
TGTGCCACCAGCAGAAGGGACAGGGTGTATGGGGGCTACACCTTC
CATSRRDRVYGGYTF
>TRBJ2-3|TRBD2|-|TRBV7-3
TGTGCCAGCAGCTGGGGGGGTGAAGATACGCAGTATTTT
CASSWGGEDTQYF
>TRBJ1-3|-|-|TRBV4-1
TGCGCCAGCAGCCCTCAGGAGGCATGGGGAAACACCATATATTTT
CASSPQEAWGNTIYF
>TRBJ2-7|-|-|TRBV5-6
TGTGCCAGCAGCCATACAGGGACGTCAGGCGAGCAGTACTTC
CASSHTGTSGEQYF
>TRBJ2-2|-|-|TRBV7-8
TGTGCCAGCAGCCCCCGGACAGGGAGGGCCGGGGAGCTGTTTTTT
CASSPRTGRAGELFF
>TRBJ2-7|TRBD1|-|TRBV11-3
TGTGCCAGCAGCCCCGGGACAGGGGGCATCTACGAGCAGTACTTC
CASSPGTGGIYEQYF
>TRBJ2-2|-|once|TRBV13
TGTGCCAGCATCGGGGAGACAACGAACACCGGGGAGCTGTTTTTT
CASIGETTNTGELFF
>TRBJ1-2|-|-|TRBV19
TGTGCCAGTAGTACTTCAGGGTGGGAACTCGGCGGCTATGGCTACACCTTC
CASSTSGWELGGYGYTF
>TRBJ1-4|-|-|TRBV18
TGTGCCAGCTCACCAAGCGGGTATAATGAAAAACTGTTTTTT
CASSPSGYNEKLFF
>TRBJ2-7|-|-|TRBV3-1/TRBV3-2
TGTGCCAGCAGCCAAGATTTGCACACCGTCGAGCAGTACTTC
CASSQDLHTVEQYF
>TRBJ1-2|-|-|TRBV6-1
TGTGCCAGCAGTGATTTCGGTCGGACTGAACCCTATGGCTACACCTTC
CASSDFGRTEPYGYTF
>TRBJ2-7|TRBD2|-|TRBV2
TGTGCCAGCAGTGCCGGACTAGCGGAATACTTC
CASSAGLAEYF
>TRBJ2-5|TRBD2|-|TRBV5-1
TGCGCCAGCAGCTTGATGCGACTAGCGGGAGGCATGCGGCTAGGGCAAGAGACCCAGTACTTC
CASSLMRLAGGMRLGQETQYF
>TRBJ2-3|TRBD2|-|TRBV5-1
TGCGCCAGCAGCTTGGGACTAGCGACAAACACAGATACGCAGTATTTT
CASSLGLATNTDTQYF
>TRBJ2-1|TRBD2|-|TRBV5-4
TGTGCCAGCAGCCGACTAGCGGTGCGCAATGAGCAGTTCTTC
CASSRLAVRNEQFF